This is a list of T cell receptor beta chains from one sample in a study of OX40 agonist ivuxolimab in advanced cancers. Profiling relied on immunoSEQ multiplex PCR, and the TCRdb table lists in-frame clones only, not all of them. The data show around 20,000 clones, 86% seen once. This specimen consisted of CD4+ or CD8+ T cells sorted from blood, obtained in a trial of the OX40 agonist ivuxolimab. The receptor source for this set is an adult with an advanced solid tumor such as melanoma, head and neck, liver or kidney cancer. Each CDR3 is given with its conserved first and last residue. Fields, in order: V gene, D gene, J gene, clone size, CDR3 protein, CDR3 DNA. The D gene is left open where the match is weak. Where a row states a size, it is once, few, many or the class of an expanded clone; other rows omit it.

v_gene: TRBV6-6
d_gene: .
j_gene: TRBJ2-2
abundance: .
CDR3aa: CASSYWDNTGELFF
CDR3nt: TGTGCCAGCAGTTACTGGGACAACACCGGGGAGCTGTTTTTT

v_gene: TRBV4-3
d_gene: .
j_gene: TRBJ1-2
abundance: .
CDR3aa: CASSHGRLQYGYTF
CDR3nt: TGCGCCAGCAGCCACGGACGGCTGCAGTATGGCTACACCTTC

v_gene: TRBV6-5
d_gene: .
j_gene: TRBJ2-3
abundance: .
CDR3aa: CASSYSPLLADTQYF
CDR3nt: TGTGCCAGCAGCTACTCCCCCTTGTTAGCAGATACGCAGTATTTT

v_gene: TRBV27
d_gene: .
j_gene: TRBJ2-1
abundance: .
CDR3aa: CASTRIPRGNEQFF
CDR3nt: TGTGCCAGCACTCGGATCCCCCGGGGCAATGAGCAGTTCTTC

v_gene: TRBV13
d_gene: .
j_gene: TRBJ2-7
abundance: .
CDR3aa: CASSLARAVHEQYF
CDR3nt: TGTGCCAGCAGCTTAGCAAGGGCGGTTCACGAGCAGTACTTC

v_gene: TRBV30
d_gene: .
j_gene: TRBJ1-3
abundance: .
CDR3aa: CAWLYQGPGNTIYF
CDR3nt: TGTGCCTGGTTATATCAGGGACCTGGAAACACCATATATTTT

v_gene: TRBV7-9
d_gene: TRBD1
j_gene: TRBJ2-5
abundance: .
CDR3aa: CASQGTAQETQYF
CDR3nt: TGTGCCAGCCAAGGGACAGCTCAAGAGACCCAGTACTTC

v_gene: TRBV10-3
d_gene: TRBD1
j_gene: TRBJ2-7
abundance: .
CDR3aa: CASSEEGTGGYAQYF
CDR3nt: TGTGCCAGCAGTGAAGAGGGGACAGGGGGCTATGCGCAGTACTTC

v_gene: TRBV15
d_gene: .
j_gene: TRBJ2-7
abundance: .
CDR3aa: CATSRVYNYEQYF
CDR3nt: TGTGCCACCAGCAGAGTTTACAACTACGAGCAGTACTTC

v_gene: TRBV4-1
d_gene: TRBD1
j_gene: TRBJ1-4
abundance: .
CDR3aa: CASSHGTGANEKLFF
CDR3nt: TGCGCCAGCAGCCACGGGACAGGGGCTAATGAAAAACTGTTTTTT

v_gene: TRBV6-5
d_gene: TRBD2
j_gene: TRBJ2-3
abundance: .
CDR3aa: CASSPQAGGIDTQYF
CDR3nt: TGTGCCAGCAGTCCCCAAGCGGGAGGGATAGATACGCAGTATTTT

v_gene: TRBV2
d_gene: .
j_gene: TRBJ2-7
abundance: once
CDR3aa: CASLVGWFYEQYF
CDR3nt: TGCGCCAGCTTAGTCGGATGGTTCTACGAGCAGTACTTC

v_gene: TRBV7-3
d_gene: TRBD1
j_gene: TRBJ2-5
abundance: .
CDR3aa: CASSPRGQETQYF
CDR3nt: TGTGCCAGCAGCCCCAGGGGGCAAGAGACCCAGTACTTC

v_gene: TRBV15
d_gene: .
j_gene: TRBJ2-1
abundance: .
CDR3aa: CATSRAGNPRGEQFF
CDR3nt: TGTGCCACCAGCAGAGCGGGAAACCCCCGAGGAGAGCAGTTCTTC

v_gene: TRBV29-1
d_gene: .
j_gene: TRBJ2-6
abundance: .
CDR3aa: CSVEDQDSVVGSGANVLTF
CDR3nt: TGCAGCGTTGAAGACCAGGACTCGGTAGTAGGATCTGGGGCCAACGTCCTGACTTTC

v_gene: TRBV11-2
d_gene: TRBD2
j_gene: TRBJ2-3
abundance: .
CDR3aa: CASSSGYSGRATDTQYF
CDR3nt: TGTGCCAGCAGCTCAGGGTATAGCGGGAGAGCCACAGATACGCAGTATTTT

v_gene: TRBV7-9
d_gene: TRBD1
j_gene: TRBJ1-1
abundance: .
CDR3aa: CASSLVQGEVTEAFF
CDR3nt: TGTGCCAGCAGCTTAGTGCAGGGGGAAGTGACTGAAGCTTTCTTT

v_gene: TRBV4-1
d_gene: .
j_gene: TRBJ2-2
abundance: few
CDR3aa: CASSQDRVLAIGTGELFF
CDR3nt: TGCGCCAGCAGCCAAGATAGGGTTCTCGCGATCGGCACCGGGGAGCTGTTTTTT

v_gene: TRBV27
d_gene: TRBD1
j_gene: TRBJ2-1
abundance: .
CDR3aa: CASSTGVAYNEQFF
CDR3nt: TGTGCCAGCAGCACAGGGGTGGCCTACAATGAGCAGTTCTTC

v_gene: TRBV29-1
d_gene: TRBD2
j_gene: TRBJ2-1
abundance: medium-sized
CDR3aa: CSVEGLSGTSGQSSYNEQFF
CDR3nt: TGCAGCGTTGAAGGGTTATCCGGGACTAGCGGGCAAAGCTCCTACAATGAGCAGTTCTTC

v_gene: TRBV5-6
d_gene: TRBD1
j_gene: TRBJ1-2
abundance: .
CDR3aa: CASSQGQGAGPGYTF
CDR3nt: TGTGCCAGCAGCCAAGGACAGGGGGCCGGGCCTGGCTACACCTTC

v_gene: TRBV5-6
d_gene: TRBD1
j_gene: TRBJ1-2
abundance: once
CDR3aa: CASSLGQGSNYGYTF
CDR3nt: TGTGCCAGCAGCTTGGGACAGGGAAGTAACTATGGCTACACCTTC

v_gene: TRBV9
d_gene: .
j_gene: TRBJ1-1
abundance: .
CDR3aa: CASSLSGPEAFF
CDR3nt: TGTGCCAGCAGCCTATCAGGGCCTGAAGCTTTCTTT

v_gene: TRBV6-5
d_gene: .
j_gene: TRBJ2-3
abundance: .
CDR3aa: CASSYSKRVRDTQYF
CDR3nt: TGTGCCAGCAGTTACTCGAAGCGAGTCCGAGATACGCAGTATTTT

v_gene: TRBV11-2
d_gene: .
j_gene: TRBJ2-5
abundance: once
CDR3aa: CASSLVNFQETQYF
CDR3nt: TGTGCCAGCAGCTTAGTGAACTTTCAAGAGACCCAGTACTTC

v_gene: TRBV7-9
d_gene: .
j_gene: TRBJ1-2
abundance: .
CDR3aa: CASSLDGANYGYTF
CDR3nt: TGTGCCAGCAGCTTAGATGGGGCTAACTATGGCTACACCTTC

v_gene: TRBV19
d_gene: .
j_gene: TRBJ1-4
abundance: .
CDR3aa: CASSIVWQGINEKLFF
CDR3nt: TGTGCCAGTAGTATCGTCTGGCAGGGGATTAATGAAAAACTGTTTTTT

v_gene: TRBV13
d_gene: TRBD2
j_gene: TRBJ2-2
abundance: once
CDR3aa: CASSSVTSGFTGELFF
CDR3nt: TGTGCCAGCAGCTCTGTGACTAGCGGGTTCACCGGGGAGCTGTTTTTT

v_gene: TRBV27
d_gene: TRBD1
j_gene: TRBJ1-1
abundance: .
CDR3aa: CATRGGNTEAFF
CDR3nt: TGTGCCACCAGGGGGGGGAACACTGAAGCTTTCTTT

v_gene: TRBV15
d_gene: TRBD1
j_gene: TRBJ2-7
abundance: .
CDR3aa: CATSSPRDRGHEQYF
CDR3nt: TGTGCCACCAGCAGCCCCCGGGACAGGGGACACGAGCAGTACTTC

v_gene: TRBV29-1
d_gene: TRBD2
j_gene: TRBJ2-1
abundance: .
CDR3aa: CSSRGLAGGKSRSSYNEQFF
CDR3nt: TGCAGTTCCAGGGGACTAGCGGGAGGGAAATCGAGGAGCTCCTACAATGAGCAGTTCTTC

v_gene: TRBV19
d_gene: .
j_gene: TRBJ1-3
abundance: .
CDR3aa: CASSSYGTRAGNTIYF
CDR3nt: TGTGCCAGTAGTTCCTACGGGACCCGTGCTGGAAACACCATATATTTT

v_gene: TRBV7-9
d_gene: .
j_gene: TRBJ2-1
abundance: once
CDR3aa: CASSLSFGLENNEQFF
CDR3nt: TGTGCCAGCAGCTTAAGCTTTGGCCTCGAGAACAATGAGCAGTTCTTC

v_gene: TRBV4-1
d_gene: .
j_gene: TRBJ2-7
abundance: .
CDR3aa: CASSQAPAQGRSYEQYF
CDR3nt: TGCGCCAGCAGCCAGGCCCCGGCCCAGGGGAGATCCTACGAGCAGTACTTC

v_gene: TRBV27
d_gene: TRBD1
j_gene: TRBJ2-7
abundance: .
CDR3aa: CASSPGQSPYEQYF
CDR3nt: TGTGCCAGCAGTCCGGGACAGTCTCCCTACGAGCAGTACTTC